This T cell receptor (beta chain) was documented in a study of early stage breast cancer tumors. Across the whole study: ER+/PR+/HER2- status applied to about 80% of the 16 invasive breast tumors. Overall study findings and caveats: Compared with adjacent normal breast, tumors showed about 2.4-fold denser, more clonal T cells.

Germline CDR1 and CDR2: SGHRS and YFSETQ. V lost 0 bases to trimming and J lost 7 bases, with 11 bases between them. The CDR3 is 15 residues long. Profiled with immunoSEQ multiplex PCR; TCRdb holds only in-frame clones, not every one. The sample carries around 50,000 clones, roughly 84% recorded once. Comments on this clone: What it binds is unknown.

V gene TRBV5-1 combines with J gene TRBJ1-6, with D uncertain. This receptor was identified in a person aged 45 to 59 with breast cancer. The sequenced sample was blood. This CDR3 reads CASSLAGGINSPLHF. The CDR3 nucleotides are TGCGCCAGCAGCTTGGCCGGAGGGATCAATTCACCCCTCCACTTT.